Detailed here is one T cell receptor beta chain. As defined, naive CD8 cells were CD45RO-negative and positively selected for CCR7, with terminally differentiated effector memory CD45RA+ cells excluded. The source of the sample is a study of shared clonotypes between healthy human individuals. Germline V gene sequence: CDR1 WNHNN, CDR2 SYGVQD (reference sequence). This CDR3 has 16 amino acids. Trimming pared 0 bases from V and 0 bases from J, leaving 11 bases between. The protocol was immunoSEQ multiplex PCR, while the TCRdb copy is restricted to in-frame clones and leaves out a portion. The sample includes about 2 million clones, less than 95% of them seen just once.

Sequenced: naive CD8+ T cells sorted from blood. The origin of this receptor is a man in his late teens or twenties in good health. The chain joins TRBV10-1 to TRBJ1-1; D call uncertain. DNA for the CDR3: TGCGCCAGCAGTGAGTCGCGGGAATCCATGAACACTGAAGCTTTCTTT. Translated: CASSESRESMNTEAFF.